This T cell receptor beta chain was sequenced in a study of early T cells in non-severe SARS-CoV-2 infection. Across the whole study: The authors sequenced bulk RNA from unsorted whole blood, leaving chains unpaired. Study-wide points: Anti-spike CD8 responses were favored by VDJdb matching, which missed private and CD4 specificities.

This clonotype was detected many times. Its antigen remains unknown. CDR3 length: 15 residues. V was clipped by 5 bases and J by 4 bases; unmatched bases: 6. Germline values: CDR1 SEHNR, CDR2 FQNEAQ (reference sequence). In the library, individual cDNA molecules carried attached unique molecular identifiers. From the 5' RACE reads, TCRdb called clonotypes with MiXCR, one entry per CDR3 protein. The sample lists around 80,000 distinct CDR3 sequences; 12% to 15% were seen once. Source material: whole blood. The chain joins TRBV7-9 to TRBJ1-5, with 9 bases fitting TRBD1. This receptor was obtained from an adult who was a healthcare worker with PCR-confirmed SARS-CoV-2 infection or an uninfected control (not recorded which). CDR3 in DNA: TGTGCCAGCAGCACGGACAGGGGAAGTAATCAGCCCCAGCATTTT. Translation gives CASSTDRGSNQPQHF. The variable domain in full, with the rest retrieved from reference TRBV7-9 and TRBJ1-5, is DTGVSQNPRHKITKRGQNVTFRCDPISEHNRLYWYRQTLGQGPEFLTYFQNEAQLEKSRLLSDRFSAERPKGSFSTLEIQRTEQGDSAMYLCASSTDRGSNQPQHFGDGTRLSIL.